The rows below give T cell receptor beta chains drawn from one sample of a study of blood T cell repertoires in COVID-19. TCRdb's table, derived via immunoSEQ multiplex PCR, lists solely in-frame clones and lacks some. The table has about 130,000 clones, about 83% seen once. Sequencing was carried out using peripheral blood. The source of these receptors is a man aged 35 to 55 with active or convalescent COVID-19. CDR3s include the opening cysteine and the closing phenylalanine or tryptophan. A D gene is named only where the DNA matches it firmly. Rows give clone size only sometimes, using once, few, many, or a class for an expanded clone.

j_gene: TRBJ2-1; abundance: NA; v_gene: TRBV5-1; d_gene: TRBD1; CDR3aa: CASSLSRSAGTGIF; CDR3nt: TGCGCCAGCAGCTTGAGTCGATCGGCTGGGACAGGGATCTTC
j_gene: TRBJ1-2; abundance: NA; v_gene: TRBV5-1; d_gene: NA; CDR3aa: CASRSDGSYGYTF; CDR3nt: TGCGCCAGCAGGAGCGACGGGAGCTATGGCTACACCTTC
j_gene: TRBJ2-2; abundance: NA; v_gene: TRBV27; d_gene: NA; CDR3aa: CASSFRAAAGTGELFF; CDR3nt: TGTGCCAGCAGTTTCAGGGCGGCAGCGGGCACCGGGGAGCTGTTTTTT
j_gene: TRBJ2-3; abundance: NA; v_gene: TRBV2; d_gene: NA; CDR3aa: CASSEGLTTSTDTQYF; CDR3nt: TGTGCCAGCAGTGAAGGTTTGACTACTAGCACAGATACGCAGTATTTT
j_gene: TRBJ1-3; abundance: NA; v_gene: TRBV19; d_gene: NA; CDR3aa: CASSIAAGAGNTIYF; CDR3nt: TGTGCCAGTAGTATAGCGGCGGGGGCTGGAAACACCATATATTTT
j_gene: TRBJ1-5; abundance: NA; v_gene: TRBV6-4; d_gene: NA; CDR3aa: CASTQKRGAPLYSNQPQHF; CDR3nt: TGTGCCAGCACCCAGAAGCGGGGGGCCCCACTTTATAGCAATCAGCCCCAGCATTTT
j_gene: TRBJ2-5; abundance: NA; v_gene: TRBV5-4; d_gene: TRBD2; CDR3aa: CASSLGARGGQETQYF; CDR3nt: TGTGCCAGCAGCTTGGGTGCGCGGGGGGGCCAAGAGACCCAGTACTTC
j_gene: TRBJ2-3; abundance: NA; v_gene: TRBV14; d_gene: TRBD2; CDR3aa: CASSQARGGPNTDTQYF; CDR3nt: TGTGCCAGCAGCCAAGCTCGGGGGGGCCCAAACACAGATACGCAGTATTTT
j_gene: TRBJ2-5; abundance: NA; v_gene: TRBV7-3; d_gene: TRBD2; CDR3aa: CASSLGLAGGETQYF; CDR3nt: TGTGCCAGCAGCTTAGGACTAGCGGGGGGAGAGACCCAGTACTTC
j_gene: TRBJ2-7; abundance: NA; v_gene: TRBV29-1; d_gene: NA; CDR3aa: CSVEVGGTYEQYF; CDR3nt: TGCAGCGTTGAAGTCGGGGGTACCTACGAGCAGTACTTC
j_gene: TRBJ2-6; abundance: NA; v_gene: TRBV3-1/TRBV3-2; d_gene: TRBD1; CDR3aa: CASSQLETGLSGANVLTF; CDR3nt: TGTGCCAGCAGCCAATTGGAGACAGGGTTGTCTGGGGCCAACGTCCTGACTTTC
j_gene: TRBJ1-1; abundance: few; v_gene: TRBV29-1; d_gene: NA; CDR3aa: CSVVRATGNTEAFF; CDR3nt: TGCAGCGTTGTCAGGGCCACAGGAAACACTGAAGCTTTCTTT
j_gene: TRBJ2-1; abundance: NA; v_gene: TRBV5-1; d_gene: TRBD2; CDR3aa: CASSGTSGVDNEQFF; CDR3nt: TGCGCCAGCAGCGGGACTAGCGGGGTCGACAATGAGCAGTTCTTC
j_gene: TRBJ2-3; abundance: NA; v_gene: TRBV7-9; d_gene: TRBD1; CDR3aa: CASSPTPDRGADTQYF; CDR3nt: TGTGCCAGCAGCCCCACGCCGGACAGGGGCGCAGATACGCAGTATTTT
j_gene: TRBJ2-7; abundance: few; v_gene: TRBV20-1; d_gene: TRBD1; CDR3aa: CSASIYGQASYEQYF; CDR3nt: TGCAGTGCTAGTATTTACGGACAGGCCTCCTACGAGCAGTACTTC
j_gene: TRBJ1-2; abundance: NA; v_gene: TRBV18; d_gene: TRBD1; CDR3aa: CASSPPGQVGHGYTF; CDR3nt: TGTGCCAGCTCACCACCAGGACAGGTTGGTCACGGCTACACCTTC
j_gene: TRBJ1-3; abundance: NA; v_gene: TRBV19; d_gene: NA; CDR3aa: CASSMQDFSGNTIYF; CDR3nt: TGTGCCAGTAGTATGCAGGATTTCTCTGGAAACACCATATATTTT
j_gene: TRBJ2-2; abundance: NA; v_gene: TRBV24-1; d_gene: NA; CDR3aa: CATSDLQEGGELFF; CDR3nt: TGTGCCACCAGTGATTTGCAAGAGGGTGGGGAGCTGTTTTTT
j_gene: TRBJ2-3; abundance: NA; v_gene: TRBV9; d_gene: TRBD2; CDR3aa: CASSAGTSGPSTQYF; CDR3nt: TGTGCCAGCAGCGCAGGGACTAGCGGGCCTTCTACGCAGTATTTT
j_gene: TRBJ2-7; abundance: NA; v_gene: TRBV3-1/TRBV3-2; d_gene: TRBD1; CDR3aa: CASSQAQGATYEQYF; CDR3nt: TGTGCCAGCAGCCAAGCCCAGGGGGCCACCTACGAGCAGTACTTC
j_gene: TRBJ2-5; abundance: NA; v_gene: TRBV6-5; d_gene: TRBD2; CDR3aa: CASMVGGTETQYF; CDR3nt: TGTGCCAGCATGGTGGGGGGGACAGAGACCCAGTACTTC
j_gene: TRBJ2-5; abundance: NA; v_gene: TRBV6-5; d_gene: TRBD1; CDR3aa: CASSPGTVIETQYF; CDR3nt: TGTGCCAGCAGTCCTGGGACAGTAATAGAGACCCAGTACTTC
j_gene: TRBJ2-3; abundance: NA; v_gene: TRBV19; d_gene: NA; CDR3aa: CASQETVTSTDTQYF; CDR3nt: TGTGCCAGCCAGGAGACAGTCACTAGCACAGATACGCAGTATTTT
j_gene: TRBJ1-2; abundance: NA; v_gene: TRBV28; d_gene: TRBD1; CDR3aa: CASSPDGTANYGYTF; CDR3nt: TGTGCCAGCAGTCCCGACGGGACAGCTAACTATGGCTACACCTTC
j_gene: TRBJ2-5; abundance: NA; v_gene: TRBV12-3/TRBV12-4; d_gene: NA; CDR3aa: CASSFLETQYF; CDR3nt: TGTGCCAGCAGTTTTCTGGAGACCCAGTACTTC
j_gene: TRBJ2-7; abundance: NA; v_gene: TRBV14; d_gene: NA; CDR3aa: CASSSYRVNFYEQYF; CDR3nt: TGTGCCAGCAGCTCCTACAGGGTCAACTTCTACGAGCAGTACTTC
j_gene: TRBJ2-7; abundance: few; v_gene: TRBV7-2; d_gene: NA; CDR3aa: CASSFRASGEQYF; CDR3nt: TGTGCCAGCAGCTTCCGGGCCTCGGGGGAGCAGTACTTC
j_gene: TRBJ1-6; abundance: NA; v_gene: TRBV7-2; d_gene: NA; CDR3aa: CASSRRAYNSPLHF; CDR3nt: TGTGCCAGCAGCCGCAGGGCATATAATTCACCCCTCCACTTT
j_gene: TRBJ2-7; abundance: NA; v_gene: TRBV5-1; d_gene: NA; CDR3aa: CASSLMADEQYF; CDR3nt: TGCGCCAGCAGCTTGATGGCGGACGAGCAGTACTTC
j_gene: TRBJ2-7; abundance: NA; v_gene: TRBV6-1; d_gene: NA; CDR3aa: CASRASGAYEQYF; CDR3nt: TGTGCCAGCAGGGCGTCCGGGGCCTACGAGCAGTACTTC
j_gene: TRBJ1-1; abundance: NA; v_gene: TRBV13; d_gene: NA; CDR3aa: CASSPRSGGTEAFF; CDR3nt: TGTGCCAGCAGCCCAAGGTCTGGGGGGACTGAAGCTTTCTTT
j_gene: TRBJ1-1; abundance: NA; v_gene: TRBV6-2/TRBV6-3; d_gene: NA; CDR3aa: CASSHTGIPEAFF; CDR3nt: TGTGCCAGCAGTCATACAGGAATCCCTGAAGCTTTCTTT
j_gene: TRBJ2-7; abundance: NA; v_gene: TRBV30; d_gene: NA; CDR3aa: CAWSADYYEQYF; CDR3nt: TGTGCCTGGAGTGCGGACTACTACGAGCAGTACTTC
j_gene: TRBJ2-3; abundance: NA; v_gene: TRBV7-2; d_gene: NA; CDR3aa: CASSPNTDTQYF; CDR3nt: TGTGCCAGCAGCCCCAACACAGATACGCAGTATTTT
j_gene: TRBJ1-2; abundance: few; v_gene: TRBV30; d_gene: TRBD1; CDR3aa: CAWQNRGLGGYTF; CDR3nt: TGTGCCTGGCAGAACAGGGGGTTGGGTGGCTACACCTTC
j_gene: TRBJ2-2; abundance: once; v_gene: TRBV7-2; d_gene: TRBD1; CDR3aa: CASSSRTGGAFQNTGELFF; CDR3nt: TGTGCCAGCAGCTCGAGGACAGGGGGCGCATTCCAGAACACCGGGGAGCTGTTTTTT
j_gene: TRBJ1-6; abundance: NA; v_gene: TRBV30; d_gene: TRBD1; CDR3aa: CAWVRDRGQGSPLHF; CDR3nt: TGTGCCTGGGTCCGGGACAGGGGCCAGGGATCACCCCTCCACTTT
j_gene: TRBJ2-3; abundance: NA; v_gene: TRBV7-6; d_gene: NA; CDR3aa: CASSPPGQATDTQYF; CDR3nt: TGTGCCAGCAGCCCGCCGGGACAAGCAACAGATACGCAGTATTTT
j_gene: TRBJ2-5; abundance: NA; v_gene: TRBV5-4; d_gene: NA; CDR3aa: CASSLVGGPQETQYF; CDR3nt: TGTGCCAGCAGCTTGGTCGGGGGGCCCCAAGAGACCCAGTACTTC
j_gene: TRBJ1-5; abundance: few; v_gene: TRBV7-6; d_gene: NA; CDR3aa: CASSFGENQPQHF; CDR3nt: TGTGCCAGCAGCTTCGGGGAAAATCAGCCCCAGCATTTT
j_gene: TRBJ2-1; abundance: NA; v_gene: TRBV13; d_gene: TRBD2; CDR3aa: CASSLRTSGGPYNEQFF; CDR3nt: TGTGCCAGCAGCCTACGGACTAGCGGGGGTCCTTACAATGAGCAGTTCTTC
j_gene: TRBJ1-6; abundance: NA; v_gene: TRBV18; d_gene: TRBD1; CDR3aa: CASSRDSIEHSPLHF; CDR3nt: TGTGCCAGCTCCCGGGACAGCATAGAACACTCACCCCTCCACTTT
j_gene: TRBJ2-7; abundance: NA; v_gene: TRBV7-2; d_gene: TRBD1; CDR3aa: CASSLPDRDHYEQYF; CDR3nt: TGTGCCAGCAGCTTACCCGACAGGGATCACTACGAGCAGTACTTC
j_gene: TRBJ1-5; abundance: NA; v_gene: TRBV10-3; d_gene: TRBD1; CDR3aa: CAISAVTGGNQPQHF; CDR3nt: TGTGCCATCAGTGCCGTGACAGGGGGCAATCAGCCCCAGCATTTT
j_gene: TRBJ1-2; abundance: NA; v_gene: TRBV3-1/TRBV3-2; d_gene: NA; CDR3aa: CASSLGAPYGYTF; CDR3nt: TGTGCCAGCAGCCTAGGGGCACCCTATGGCTACACCTTC
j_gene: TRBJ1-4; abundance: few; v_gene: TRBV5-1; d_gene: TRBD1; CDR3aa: CASSPQGINEKLFF; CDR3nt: TGCGCCAGCAGCCCACAGGGGATTAATGAAAAACTGTTTTTT
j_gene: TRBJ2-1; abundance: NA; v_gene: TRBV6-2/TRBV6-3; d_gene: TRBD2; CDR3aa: CASSALAGGTLNEQFF; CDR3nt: TGTGCCAGCAGCGCCCTAGCGGGGGGGACTCTGAATGAGCAGTTCTTC
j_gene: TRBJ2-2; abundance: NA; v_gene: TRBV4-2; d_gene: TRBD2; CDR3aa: CASSQDVVAGGLGGELFF; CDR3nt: TGTGCCAGCAGCCAAGACGTGGTAGCGGGGGGGCTAGGCGGGGAGCTGTTTTTT
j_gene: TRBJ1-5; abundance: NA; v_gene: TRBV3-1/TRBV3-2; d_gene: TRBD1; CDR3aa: CASSPGQGGPQHF; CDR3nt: TGTGCCAGCAGCCCGGGACAGGGAGGTCCCCAGCATTTT
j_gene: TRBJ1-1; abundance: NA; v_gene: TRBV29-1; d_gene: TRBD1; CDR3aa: CSVPGGGLSTEAFF; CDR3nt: TGCAGCGTACCAGGGGGAGGTCTGAGCACTGAAGCTTTCTTT
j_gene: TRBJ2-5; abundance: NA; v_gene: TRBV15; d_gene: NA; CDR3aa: CATSREGAQETQYF; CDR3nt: TGTGCCACCAGCAGAGAGGGGGCCCAAGAGACCCAGTACTTC
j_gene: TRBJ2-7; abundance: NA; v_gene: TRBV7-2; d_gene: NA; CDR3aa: CASSPDRTVSYEQYF; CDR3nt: TGTGCCAGCAGCCCGGACAGAACAGTCTCCTACGAGCAGTACTTC
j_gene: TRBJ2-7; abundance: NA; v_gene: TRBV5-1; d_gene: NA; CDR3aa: CASSRSTYEQYF; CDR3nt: TGCGCCAGCAGTAGAAGCACCTACGAGCAGTACTTC
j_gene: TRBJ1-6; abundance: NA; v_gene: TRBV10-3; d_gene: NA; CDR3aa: CAISERGKGDSPLHF; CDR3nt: TGTGCCATCAGTGAGAGGGGCAAGGGGGATTCACCCCTCCACTTT